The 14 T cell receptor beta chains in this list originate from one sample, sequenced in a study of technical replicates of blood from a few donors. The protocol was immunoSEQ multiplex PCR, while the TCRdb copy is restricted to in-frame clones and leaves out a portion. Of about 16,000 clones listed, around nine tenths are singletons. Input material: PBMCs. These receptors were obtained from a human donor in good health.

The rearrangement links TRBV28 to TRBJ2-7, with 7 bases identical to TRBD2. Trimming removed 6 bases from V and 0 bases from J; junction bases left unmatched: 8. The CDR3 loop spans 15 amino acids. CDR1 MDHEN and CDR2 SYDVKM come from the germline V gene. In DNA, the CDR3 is TGTGCCAGCAGGCATGCTAGCGGTAACTCCTACGAGCAGTACTTC. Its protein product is CASRHASGNSYEQYF. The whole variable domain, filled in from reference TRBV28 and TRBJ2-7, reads DVKVTQSSRYLVKRTGEKVFLECVQDMDHENMFWYRQDPGLGLRLIYFSYDVKMKEKGDIPEGYSVSREKKERFSLILESASTNQTSMYLCASRHASGNSYEQYFGPGTRLTVT.

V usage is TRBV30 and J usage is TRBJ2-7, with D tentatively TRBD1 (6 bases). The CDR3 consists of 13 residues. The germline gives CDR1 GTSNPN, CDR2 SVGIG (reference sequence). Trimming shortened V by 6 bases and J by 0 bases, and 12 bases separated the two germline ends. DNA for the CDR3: TGTGCCTGTTACAGGGTTAACTCCTACGAGCAGTACTTC. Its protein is CACYRVNSYEQYF.

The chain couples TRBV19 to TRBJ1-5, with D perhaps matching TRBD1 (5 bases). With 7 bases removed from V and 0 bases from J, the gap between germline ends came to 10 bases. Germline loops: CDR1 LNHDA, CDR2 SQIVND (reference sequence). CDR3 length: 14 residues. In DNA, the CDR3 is TGTGCCAGTACTACAGGTTATAGCAATCAGCCCCAGCATTTT. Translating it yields CASTTGYSNQPQHF.

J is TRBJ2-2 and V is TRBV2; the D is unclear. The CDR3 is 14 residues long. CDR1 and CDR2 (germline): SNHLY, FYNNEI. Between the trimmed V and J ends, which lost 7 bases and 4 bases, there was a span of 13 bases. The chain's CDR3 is CASNPGSFTGELFF. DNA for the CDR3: TGTGCCAGCAATCCCGGGTCCTTCACCGGGGAGCTGTTTTTT.

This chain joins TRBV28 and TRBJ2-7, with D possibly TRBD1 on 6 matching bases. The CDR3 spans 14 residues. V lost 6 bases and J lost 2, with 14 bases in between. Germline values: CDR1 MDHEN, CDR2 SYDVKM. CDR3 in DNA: TGTGCCAGCAGCAGCCCCCAGGGGACCTACGAGCAGTACTTC. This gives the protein CASSSPQGTYEQYF.

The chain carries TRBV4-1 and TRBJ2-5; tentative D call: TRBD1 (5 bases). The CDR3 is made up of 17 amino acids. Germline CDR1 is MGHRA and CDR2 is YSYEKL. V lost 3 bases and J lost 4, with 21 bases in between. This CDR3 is CASSHLWPLGVRETQYF. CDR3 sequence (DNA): TGCGCCAGCAGCCACCTCTGGCCGTTAGGGGTTCGAGAGACCCAGTACTTC.

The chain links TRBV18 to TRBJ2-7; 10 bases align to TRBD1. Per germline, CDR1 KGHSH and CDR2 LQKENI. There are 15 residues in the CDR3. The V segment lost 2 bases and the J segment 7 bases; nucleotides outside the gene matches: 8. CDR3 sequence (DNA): TGTGCCAGCTCACCAGGGACAGGGGCTTCGGGGGAGCAGTACTTC. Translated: CASSPGTGASGEQYF.

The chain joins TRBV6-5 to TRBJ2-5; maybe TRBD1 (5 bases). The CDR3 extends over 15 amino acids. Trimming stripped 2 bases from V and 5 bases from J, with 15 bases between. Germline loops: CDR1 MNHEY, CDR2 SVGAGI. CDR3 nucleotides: TGTGCCAGCAGTTACGAGGCAGGGAATGTCGAGACCCAGTACTTC. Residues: CASSYEAGNVETQYF.

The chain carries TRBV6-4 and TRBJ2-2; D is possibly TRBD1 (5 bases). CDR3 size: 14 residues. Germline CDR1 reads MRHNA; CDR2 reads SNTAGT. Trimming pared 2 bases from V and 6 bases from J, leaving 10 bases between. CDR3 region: CASSDVQDAGELFF. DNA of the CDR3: TGTGCCAGCAGTGACGTACAGGACGCCGGGGAGCTGTTTTTT.

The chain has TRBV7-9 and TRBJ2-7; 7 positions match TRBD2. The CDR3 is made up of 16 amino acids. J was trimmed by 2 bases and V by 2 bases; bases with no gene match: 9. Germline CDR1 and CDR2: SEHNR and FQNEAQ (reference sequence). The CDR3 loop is CASSLPSSGHTYEQYF. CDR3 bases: TGTGCCAGCAGCTTACCCTCTAGCGGTCATACCTACGAGCAGTACTTC.

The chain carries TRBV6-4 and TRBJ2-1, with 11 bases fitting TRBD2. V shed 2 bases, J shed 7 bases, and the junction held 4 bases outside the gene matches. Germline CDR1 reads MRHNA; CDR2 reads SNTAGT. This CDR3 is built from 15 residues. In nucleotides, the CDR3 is TGTGCCAGCAGTGACCCGGCTAGCGGGAGGAATGAGCAGTTCTTC. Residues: CASSDPASGRNEQFF.

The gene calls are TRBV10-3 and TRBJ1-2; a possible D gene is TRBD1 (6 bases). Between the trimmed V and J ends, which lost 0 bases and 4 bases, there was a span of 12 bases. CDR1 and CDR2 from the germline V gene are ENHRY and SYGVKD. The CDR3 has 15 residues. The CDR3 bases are TGTGCCATCAGTGAGTCGACGGGACACACCTATGGCTACACCTTC. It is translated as CAISESTGHTYGYTF.

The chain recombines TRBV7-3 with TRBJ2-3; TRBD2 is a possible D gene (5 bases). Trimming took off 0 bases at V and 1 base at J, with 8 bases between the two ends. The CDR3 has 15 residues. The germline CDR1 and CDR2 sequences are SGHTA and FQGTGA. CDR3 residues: CASSLTSDGTDTQYF. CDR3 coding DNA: TGTGCCAGCAGCTTAACTAGCGATGGCACAGATACGCAGTATTTT. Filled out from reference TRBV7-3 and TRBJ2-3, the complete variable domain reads GAGVSQTPSNKVTEKGKYVELRCDPISGHTALYWYRQSLGQGPEFLIYFQGTGAADDSGLPNDRFFAVRPEGSVSTLKIQRTERGDSAVYLCASSLTSDGTDTQYFGPGTRLTVL.

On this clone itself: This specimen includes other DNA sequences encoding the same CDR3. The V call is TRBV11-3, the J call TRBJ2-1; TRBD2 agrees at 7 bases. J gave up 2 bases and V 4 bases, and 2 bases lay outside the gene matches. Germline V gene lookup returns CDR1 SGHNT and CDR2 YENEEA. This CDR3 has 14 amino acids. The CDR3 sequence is CASSSGLAYNEQFF. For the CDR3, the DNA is TGTGCCAGCAGCTCTGGACTAGCCTACAATGAGCAGTTCTTC.